These 2 T cell receptor beta chains share one sample of origin, sequenced in a study of beta chain features in type 1 diabetes. Study outcomes and limitations: TCRB CDR3 length was moderately but significantly reduced in all four CD4+ subsets of Type 1 diabetes patients.

Their specific antigens are unknown. Isolated RNA was reverse transcribed in full, so expressed TCRB transcripts were sequenced. Method: immunoSEQ multiplex PCR; TCRdb's copy keeps in-frame clones and lacks some. The data hold around 690,000 clones, with around 12% observed a single time. Sequenced sample: naive CD4+ T cells from blood. These receptors were obtained from a man between 25 and 39 years old with type 1 diabetes.

This chain joins TRBV28 and TRBJ1-4; 8 nucleotides agree with TRBD1. The V gene end was trimmed by 5 bases and the J gene end by 4 bases; junction bases not matched to a gene: 6. The CDR3 length is 15 residues. Germline-derived CDR1 and CDR2 are MDHEN and SYDVKM. CDR3 sequence (DNA): TGTGCCAGCAGTCTCCCGACAGGGGATAATGAAAAACTGTTTTTT. As protein: CASSLPTGDNEKLFF.

The chain employs TRBV25-1 and TRBJ2-7; the D gene could be TRBD1 or TRBD2 (5 bases each). Per the germline V gene, CDR1 is MGHDK and CDR2 is SYGVNS. CDR3 length: 12 amino acids. The CDR3 loop reads CASGQYHYEQYF. CDR3 nucleotide sequence: TGTGCATCGGGGCAGTACCATTACGAGCAGTACTTC.